This TCR beta chain was observed in a study of brain T cells in children with intractable seizures (dated by TCRdb to about 2021). At the level of the whole study: Resected brain tissue from about 53 pediatric epilepsy surgery cases was initially screened for immune gene transcripts with a NanoString immunology panel. Among the roughly twelve selected surgery cases, eight also had pre-surgery blood sequenced, leaving four with brain tissue only.

The cysteine opens and the phenylalanine closes a CDR3 of 12 amino acids. The DNA shown is the 36-base CDR3, in frame from base 1. Cut back by 3 bases and 0 bases, the V and J ends lie 4 bases apart. CDR1 DFQATT and CDR2 SNEGSKA are derived from the germline V gene (reference sequence). TCR beta chain sequences were generated from genomic DNA using the immunoSEQ assay. Concerning the study's data processing: CDR3 sequences that did not begin with the conserved framework cysteine at position 104 were removed by hand. To get clonality, the normalized Shannon's Diversity Index was subtracted from one, giving values from 0 (maximal diversity) to 1 (oligoclonal). Chi-squared comparison-of-proportions tests were used to check whether the frequency of the same CDR3 differed between samples, for example brain versus blood. Public clonotypes were identified by searching immuneACCESS, and similarity to known antiviral clonotypes was assessed with the VDJdb browser. TCRdb mirrors the immuneACCESS table, restricted to in-frame sequences. Some clones are absent from its copies; in checked studies, under half trace to an unresolved V gene, and the reason for the others is unknown. The DNA gave D and trimming, while V, J and clone size come from that table. This sample is represented by about 340,000 clones; over 85% of them were singletons. The top ten clonotypes cover roughly 5.8% of the sample.

The time point label, read with the paper, signifies: blood from clinic visit 5 months post-surgery; TSC patient then seizure free. The surgery cases showing the highest brain T cell transcript signatures were chosen for TCR beta chain sequencing of brain tissue and, when available, of blood. Prior to surgery, the patients had been treated with at least one anti-epileptic drug. The TCR-sequenced patients were children whose drug-resistant epilepsy was caused by tuberous sclerosis complex, focal cortical dysplasia, Rasmussen encephalitis or hemimegalencephaly. The Monarch genomic DNA purification kit was used to extract bulk genomic DNA from unsorted brain tissue and from whole blood. This clone was recorded only once. This receptor's antigen is unknown. Base qualities are not provided; no much larger clone lies one nucleotide away. Overall study outcomes, separate from this receptor: Because pre- and post-surgery blood were sequenced to different depths, clones absent from the pre-surgery sample may reflect undersampling. The patients' HCMV serostatus was not known, and viral specificity was inferred solely from CDR3 sequence similarity.

The chain was built from TRBV20-1 and TRBJ2-3, with no reliable assignment of the D segment. The sequence was collected from a boy in the first two years of life with tuberous sclerosis and intractable seizures. Sequenced material: peripheral blood, taken roughly 5 months after surgery. In nucleotides, the sequence is TGCAGTGCTAGTCCTAGCACAGATACGCAGTATTTT. It specifies CSASPSTDTQYF.